Here is one T cell receptor beta chain with its context. Its antigen is undetermined. This sample is drawn from a study of cytomegalovirus exposure and HLA in healthy donors. General study points: Previous analysis showed most TCR beta V segments were productive about 87% or about 30% of the time. It was likely that a cluster of highly shared sequence variants was a sequencing artifact.

In the PCR, 60 Vbeta and 13 Jbeta primers were used. TCRdb keeps only in-frame clones here, not all; method: immunoSEQ multiplex PCR. The table records more than 100,000 clones, 75% to 85% of them present only once. The CDR3 consists of 16 residues. Germline V lookup: CDR1 SGDLS, CDR2 YYNGEE. Germline trimming cut 4 bases from V and 3 bases from J; bases unmatched to any gene: 7. Material for sequencing was PBMCs. The V gene is TRBV9, the J gene TRBJ2-2; 9 positions match TRBD2. The receptor's source is a woman in her late teens or twenties in good health and CMV-seropositive. The CDR3 DNA sequence: TGTGCCAGCAGCCTCGCGGGGGGGCTTGACACCGGGGAGCTGTTTTTT. Protein: CASSLAGGLDTGELFF.